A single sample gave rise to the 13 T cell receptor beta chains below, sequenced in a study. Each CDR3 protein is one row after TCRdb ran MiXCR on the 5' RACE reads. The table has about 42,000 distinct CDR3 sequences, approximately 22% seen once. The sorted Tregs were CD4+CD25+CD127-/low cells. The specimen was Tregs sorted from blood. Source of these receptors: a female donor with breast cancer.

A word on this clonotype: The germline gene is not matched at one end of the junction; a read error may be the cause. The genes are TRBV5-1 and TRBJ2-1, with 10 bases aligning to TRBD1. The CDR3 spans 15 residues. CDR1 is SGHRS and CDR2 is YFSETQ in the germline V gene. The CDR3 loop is CAGRDPGQGISEQFF. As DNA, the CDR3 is TGCGCCGGCAGGGACCCGGGACAGGGGATAAGTGAGCAGTTCTTC.

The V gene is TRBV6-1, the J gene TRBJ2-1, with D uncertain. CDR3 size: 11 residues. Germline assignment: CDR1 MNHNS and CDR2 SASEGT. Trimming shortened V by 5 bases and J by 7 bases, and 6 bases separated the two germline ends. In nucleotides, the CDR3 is TGTGCCAGCAGTACACAGAATGAGCAGTTCTTC. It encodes CASSTQNEQFF.

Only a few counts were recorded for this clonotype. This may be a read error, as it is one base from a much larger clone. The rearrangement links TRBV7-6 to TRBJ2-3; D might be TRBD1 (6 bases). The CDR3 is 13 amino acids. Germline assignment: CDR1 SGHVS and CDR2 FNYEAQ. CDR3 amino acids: CTSSNRETDTQYF. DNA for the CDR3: TGTACCAGCAGCAACAGGGAAACAGATACGCAGTATTTT.

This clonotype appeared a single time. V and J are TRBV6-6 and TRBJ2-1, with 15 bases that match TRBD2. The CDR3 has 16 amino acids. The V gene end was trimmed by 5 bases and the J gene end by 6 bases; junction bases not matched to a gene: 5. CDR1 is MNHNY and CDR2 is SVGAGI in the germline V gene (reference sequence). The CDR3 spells CASSRGLAGGVNEQFF. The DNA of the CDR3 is TGTGCCAGCAGTCGTGGACTAGCGGGAGGGGTCAATGAGCAGTTCTTC.

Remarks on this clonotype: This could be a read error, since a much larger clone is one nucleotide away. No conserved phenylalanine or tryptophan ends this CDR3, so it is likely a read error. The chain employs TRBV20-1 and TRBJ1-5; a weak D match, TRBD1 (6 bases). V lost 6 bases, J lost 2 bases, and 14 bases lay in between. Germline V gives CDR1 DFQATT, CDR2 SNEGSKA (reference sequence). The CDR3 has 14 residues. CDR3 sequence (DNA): TGCAGTGCCATCAGCTACAGGGGCAATCAGCCCCAGCATTCT. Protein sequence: CSAISYRGNQPQHS.

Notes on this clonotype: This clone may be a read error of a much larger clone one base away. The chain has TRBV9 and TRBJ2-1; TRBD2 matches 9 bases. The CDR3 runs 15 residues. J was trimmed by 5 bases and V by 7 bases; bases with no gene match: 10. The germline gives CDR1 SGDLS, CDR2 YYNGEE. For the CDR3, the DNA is TGTGCCAGCGGCGCAAGCGGGAGGCAAAACAATGAGCAGTTCTTC. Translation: CASGASGRQNNEQFF. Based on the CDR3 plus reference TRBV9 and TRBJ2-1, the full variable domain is DSGVTQTPKHLITATGQRVTLRCSPRSGDLSVYWYQQSLDQGLQFLIQYYNGEERAKGNILERFSAQQFPDLHSELNLSSLELGDSALYFCASGASGRQNNEQFFGPGTRLTVL.

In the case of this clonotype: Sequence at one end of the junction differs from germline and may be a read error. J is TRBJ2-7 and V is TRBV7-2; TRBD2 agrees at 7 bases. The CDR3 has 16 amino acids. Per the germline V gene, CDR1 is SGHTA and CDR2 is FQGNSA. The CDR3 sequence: CASNLQSGGGPYEQYF. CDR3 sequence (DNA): TGTGCCAGCAACTTACAATCGGGAGGTGGGCCCTACGAGCAGTACTTC.

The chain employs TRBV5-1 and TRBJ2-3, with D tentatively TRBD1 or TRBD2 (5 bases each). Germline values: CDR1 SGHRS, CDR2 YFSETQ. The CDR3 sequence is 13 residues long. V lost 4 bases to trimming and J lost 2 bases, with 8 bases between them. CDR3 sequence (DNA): TGCGCCAGCAGCCGGGACGACACAGATACGCAGTATTTT. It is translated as CASSRDDTDTQYF.

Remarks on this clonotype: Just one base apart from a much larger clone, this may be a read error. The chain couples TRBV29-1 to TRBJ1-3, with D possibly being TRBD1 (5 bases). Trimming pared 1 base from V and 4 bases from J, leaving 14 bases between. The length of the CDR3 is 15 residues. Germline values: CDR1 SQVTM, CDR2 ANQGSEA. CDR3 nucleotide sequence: TGCAGCGTTGAAGCAGACAGCGTGGTGGGAAACACCATATATTTT. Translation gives CSVEADSVVGNTIYF.

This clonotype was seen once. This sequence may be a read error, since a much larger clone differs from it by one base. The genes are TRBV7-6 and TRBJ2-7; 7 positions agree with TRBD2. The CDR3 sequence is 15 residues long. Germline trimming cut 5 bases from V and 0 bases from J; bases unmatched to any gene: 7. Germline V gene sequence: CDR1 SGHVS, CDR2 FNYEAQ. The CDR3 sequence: CASSLGSGTSYEQYF. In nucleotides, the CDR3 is TGTGCCAGCAGCCTCGGGAGCGGGACCTCCTACGAGCAGTACTTC.

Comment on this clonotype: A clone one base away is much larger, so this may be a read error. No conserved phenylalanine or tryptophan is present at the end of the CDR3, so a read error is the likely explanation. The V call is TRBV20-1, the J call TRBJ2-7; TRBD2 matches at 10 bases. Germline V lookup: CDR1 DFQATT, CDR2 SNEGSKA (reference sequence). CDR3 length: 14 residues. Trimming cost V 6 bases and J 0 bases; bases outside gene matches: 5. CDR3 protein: CSALAGVISYEQYL. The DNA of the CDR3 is TGCAGTGCCCTAGCGGGGGTTATCTCCTACGAGCAGTACCTC.

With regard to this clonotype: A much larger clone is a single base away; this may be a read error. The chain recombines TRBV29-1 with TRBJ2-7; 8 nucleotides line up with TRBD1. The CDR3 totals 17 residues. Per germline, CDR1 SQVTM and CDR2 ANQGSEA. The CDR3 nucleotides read TGCAACGTTGCAGGGGGCCCCCTCCAACCACCGGATTACGAGCAGTACTTC. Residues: CNVAGGPLQPPDYEQYF.

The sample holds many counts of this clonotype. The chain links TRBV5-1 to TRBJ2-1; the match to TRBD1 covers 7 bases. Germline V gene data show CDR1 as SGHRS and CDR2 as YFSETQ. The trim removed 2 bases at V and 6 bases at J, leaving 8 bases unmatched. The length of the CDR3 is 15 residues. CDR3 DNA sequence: TGCGCCAGCAGCTTTTCCGGGACAGACATCAATGAGCAGTTCTTC. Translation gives CASSFSGTDINEQFF.